The rows below give T cell receptor beta chains drawn from one sample of a study of cytomegalovirus exposure and HLA in healthy donors. Some clones are missing from TCRdb's copy, which holds only in-frame ones; the method was immunoSEQ multiplex PCR. The sample records over 40,000 clones, about three quarters being singletons. Sequenced input: PBMCs. The receptors were gathered from a woman aged 40 to 50 in good health and CMV-seropositive. Both conserved end residues are part of each CDR3. The order of the fields is clone size, D gene, J gene, V gene, CDR3 protein, CDR3 DNA. D genes are given only for firm matches. For some rows the clone size is stated as once, few or many, or as a class when expanded; others skip it.

NA	TRBD2	TRBJ2-2	TRBV5-1	CASLGTSGVGELFF	TGCGCCAGCCTCGGGACTAGCGGGGTCGGGGAGCTGTTTTTT
NA	NA	TRBJ2-4	TRBV9	CASSVGVTAKNIQYF	TGTGCCAGCAGCGTAGGAGTTACAGCCAAAAACATTCAGTACTTC
once	TRBD2	TRBJ2-3	TRBV6-4	CASSPSPASGGPDTQYF	TGTGCCAGCAGTCCCTCCCCAGCTAGCGGGGGGCCAGATACGCAGTATTTT
NA	TRBD2	TRBJ2-7	TRBV5-6	CASSLSAERGNRYEQYF	TGTGCCAGCAGCTTATCAGCCGAGCGGGGAAATCGCTACGAGCAGTACTTC
NA	TRBD1	TRBJ1-5	TRBV7-2	CASSRTGGGNQPQHF	TGTGCCAGCAGCAGGACAGGGGGGGGCAATCAGCCCCAGCATTTT
NA	NA	TRBJ2-5	TRBV15	CATSRRKETQYF	TGTGCCACCAGCCGGAGGAAAGAGACCCAGTACTTC
NA	TRBD1	TRBJ2-3	TRBV18	CASSPGQGTDTQYF	TGTGCCAGCTCCCCGGGACAGGGCACAGATACGCAGTATTTT
NA	NA	TRBJ1-1	TRBV6-1	CASSDISWGRTNTEAFF	TGTGCCAGCAGTGATATCTCGTGGGGGCGGACCAACACTGAAGCTTTCTTT
NA	NA	TRBJ1-6	TRBV28	CASSLFLSPLHF	TGTGCCAGCAGTTTATTTCTTTCACCCCTCCACTTT
NA	TRBD1	TRBJ1-1	TRBV30	CARDRQGNTEAFF	TGTGCCCGGGATAGACAGGGGAACACTGAAGCTTTCTTT
once	TRBD2	TRBJ2-5	TRBV11-2	CASSYWSGGPMETQYF	TGTGCCAGCAGCTATTGGTCGGGGGGGCCCATGGAGACCCAGTACTTC
NA	TRBD2	TRBJ2-5	TRBV2	CASRGKAGGQETQYF	TGTGCCAGCAGGGGGAAAGCGGGGGGTCAAGAGACCCAGTACTTC
NA	NA	TRBJ1-2	TRBV19	CASSTGHGYTF	TGTGCCAGTTCAACAGGACATGGCTACACCTTC
once	TRBD1	TRBJ1-1	TRBV28	CASSGTGVHTEAFF	TGTGCCAGCAGTGGGACAGGGGTGCACACTGAAGCTTTCTTT
NA	NA	TRBJ1-1	TRBV4-2	CASSMLGGLNTEAFF	TGTGCCAGCAGCATGCTCGGGGGGTTGAACACTGAAGCTTTCTTT
few	NA	TRBJ2-5	TRBV9	CASSVPSGGDGTQYF	TGTGCCAGCAGCGTACCCTCCGGGGGAGACGGGACCCAGTACTTC
few	NA	TRBJ1-5	TRBV2	CASSGVRALNQPQHF	TGTGCCAGCAGTGGAGTCCGAGCCCTCAATCAGCCCCAGCATTTT
NA	NA	TRBJ1-2	TRBV9	CASSRYGGSYGYTF	TGTGCCAGCAGCCGCTATGGTGGTAGCTATGGCTACACCTTC
NA	TRBD1	TRBJ1-1	TRBV5-1	CASSLGGDRPNTEAFF	TGCGCCAGCAGCTTGGGCGGGGACAGGCCGAACACTGAAGCTTTCTTT
NA	NA	TRBJ2-7	TRBV7-9	CASSLVLHEQYF	TGTGCCAGCAGCTTAGTTCTCCACGAGCAGTACTTC
NA	NA	TRBJ2-1	TRBV7-3	CASSETPLYEQFF	TGTGCCAGCAGCGAGACTCCGTTGTATGAGCAGTTCTTC
NA	NA	TRBJ1-5	TRBV11-2	CASSLSHSRNQPQHF	TGTGCCAGCAGCTTAAGCCATAGCCGCAATCAGCCCCAGCATTTT
NA	NA	TRBJ1-5	TRBV6-6	CASSSLRGSNRPQHF	TGTGCCAGCAGTTCCCTCCGCGGTAGCAATCGGCCCCAGCATTTT
NA	NA	TRBJ2-7	TRBV6-5	CASSYSYFQSYEQYF	TGTGCCAGCAGTTACTCGTACTTCCAATCCTACGAGCAGTACTTC
NA	TRBD2	TRBJ2-7	TRBV2	CATLERGSTYEQYF	TGTGCCACCCTGGAGCGGGGGTCGACCTACGAGCAGTACTTC
NA	NA	TRBJ1-4	TRBV13	CASSLGASEKLFF	TGTGCCAGCAGCTTAGGGGCCAGTGAAAAACTGTTTTTT
NA	TRBD1	TRBJ1-1	TRBV9	CASSVSRGRGDTEAFF	TGTGCCAGCAGCGTAAGTAGGGGGCGCGGGGACACTGAAGCTTTCTTT
few	NA	TRBJ1-1	TRBV11-3	CASSLLAPSHTEAFF	TGTGCCAGCAGCTTATTGGCTCCCTCTCACACTGAAGCTTTCTTT
NA	TRBD1	TRBJ2-3	TRBV10-3	CAISTGQGRVDTQYF	TGTGCCATCAGTACGGGACAGGGGAGGGTAGATACGCAGTATTTT
NA	TRBD1	TRBJ2-3	TRBV28	CASSPGQGATDTQYF	TGTGCCAGCAGTCCGGGACAGGGGGCCACAGATACGCAGTATTTT
NA	NA	TRBJ1-1	TRBV15	CATSRDGAENTEAFF	TGTGCCACCAGCAGAGATGGGGCGGAGAACACTGAAGCTTTCTTT
NA	NA	TRBJ1-5	TRBV4-2	CASSQAVHQPQHF	TGTGCCAGCAGCCAAGCAGTACATCAGCCCCAGCATTTT
few	TRBD1	TRBJ1-3	TRBV28	CASGQEISGNTIYF	TGTGCCAGCGGACAGGAAATCTCTGGAAACACCATATATTTT
NA	TRBD1	TRBJ1-6	TRBV4-3	CASSEGTAGSPLHF	TGCGCCAGCAGCGAAGGGACAGCTGGTTCACCCCTCCACTTT
NA	TRBD2	TRBJ2-5	TRBV7-2	CASSPSGLAGETQYF	TGTGCCAGCAGCCCCTCTGGACTAGCTGGGGAGACCCAGTACTTC
NA	TRBD1	TRBJ1-1	TRBV25-1	CASTNTRAGGTEAFF	TGTGCCAGCACCAATACTCGGGCAGGGGGCACTGAAGCTTTCTTT
NA	NA	TRBJ1-2	TRBV7-2	CASSPRINGYTF	TGTGCCAGCAGCCCGAGGATCAATGGCTACACCTTC
NA	TRBD1	TRBJ2-7	TRBV7-8	CASSSDRGREQYF	TGTGCCAGCAGCTCCGACAGGGGGCGTGAGCAGTACTTC
NA	NA	TRBJ2-5	TRBV7-8	CASSLGGGLETQYF	TGTGCCAGCAGCCTAGGGGGGGGATTGGAGACCCAGTACTTC
NA	TRBD1	TRBJ1-1	TRBV6-5	CASNSGRTDRVGAFF	TGTGCCAGCAATTCTGGTAGAACCGACAGGGTGGGAGCTTTCTTT
NA	NA	TRBJ2-2	TRBV27	CASSFSSRTGELFF	TGTGCCAGCAGTTTCTCCAGTCGCACCGGGGAGCTGTTTTTT
NA	TRBD1	TRBJ1-1	TRBV27	CASSQDRAAREAFF	TGTGCCAGCAGCCAGGACAGGGCGGCGCGTGAAGCTTTCTTT
NA	NA	TRBJ2-5	TRBV29-1	CSAAAPQETQYF	TGCAGCGCCGCCGCGCCGCAAGAGACCCAGTACTTC
NA	NA	TRBJ1-2	TRBV9	CASSLRTENYGYTF	TGTGCCAGCAGCCTCCGAACGGAGAACTATGGCTACACCTTC
NA	TRBD2	TRBJ2-5	TRBV29-1	CSASGGVGETQYF	TGCAGCGCTTCGGGGGGAGTCGGAGAGACCCAGTACTTC
NA	NA	TRBJ1-4	TRBV29-1	CSAVYGPGKLFF	TGCAGCGCTGTTTACGGTCCGGGAAAACTGTTTTTT
once	NA	TRBJ2-4	TRBV23-1	CAPSAERGAKNIQYF	TGCGCCCCCTCAGCGGAGAGGGGGGCCAAAAACATTCAGTACTTC
NA	TRBD1	TRBJ1-6	TRBV5-1	CASRRRAQGDTYNSPLHF	TGCGCCAGCAGACGTCGAGCGCAGGGGGACACCTATAATTCACCCCTCCACTTT
NA	TRBD1	TRBJ1-5	TRBV7-2	CASSSTGGMSPQHF	TGTGCCAGCAGCTCGACAGGGGGCATGTCGCCCCAGCATTTT
NA	NA	TRBJ2-2	TRBV7-2	CASNRVAGELFF	TGTGCCAGCAACCGCGTAGCCGGGGAGCTGTTTTTT
NA	TRBD1	TRBJ2-2	TRBV7-6	CASSFATGTAGELFF	TGTGCCAGCAGCTTTGCGACAGGGACCGCCGGGGAGCTGTTTTTT
NA	TRBD1	TRBJ1-6	TRBV5-4	CASSWGDSNNSPLHF	TGTGCCAGCAGCTGGGGGGACAGCAATAATTCACCCCTCCACTTT